This TCR beta chain was observed in a study of T-cell reconstitution after alpha-beta-depleted transplantation in children. Unique molecular identifiers were incorporated into the prepared TCRbeta library. TCRdb recomputed calls from the PCR reads with MiXCR, one row per CDR3 protein. Of a few hundred thousand distinct CDR3 sequences in the sample, 13% were seen once. Germline-derived CDR1 and CDR2 are SGDLS and YYNGEE. V dropped 0 bases and J dropped 4; count of bases not matched to a gene: 4. The CDR3 contains 16 residues. The input for sequencing was PBMCs, taken from the stem cell graft. The genes are TRBV9 and TRBJ2-1; 10 positions agree with TRBD1. This sequence was found in a human donor who donated a stem cell graft to a child with Fanconi anemia. Here the CDR3 DNA reads TGTGCCAGCAGCGTAGGGACAGGGGGGGTATACAATGAGCAGTTCTTC. Translated, it gives CASSVGTGGVYNEQFF.